The text below deals with one TCR beta chain. The record originates from a study of shared clonotypes between healthy human individuals. Several immunoSEQ plates received, in even portions, the genomic DNA of each subset. Measured with immunoSEQ multiplex PCR; TCRdb has only the in-frame clones, and not every one. The table has roughly 500,000 clones, 70% to 80% seen once. The V gene lost 5 bases and the J gene lost 3 bases, with 14 bases spanning the gap. The CDR3 consists of 14 residues. Sample: PBMCs. The chain couples TRBV23-1 to TRBJ2-7; perhaps TRBD1 as D (6 bases). TRBV23-1 is flagged as an ORF with uncertain function. The receptor was derived from a woman aged 40-49 years in good health. Some clones in this sample may be carry-over from other donors' samples. CDR3 nucleotides: TGCGCCAGCAGTACCGGGACAAAGAACTACGAGCAGTACTTC. Translating gives CASSTGTKNYEQYF.